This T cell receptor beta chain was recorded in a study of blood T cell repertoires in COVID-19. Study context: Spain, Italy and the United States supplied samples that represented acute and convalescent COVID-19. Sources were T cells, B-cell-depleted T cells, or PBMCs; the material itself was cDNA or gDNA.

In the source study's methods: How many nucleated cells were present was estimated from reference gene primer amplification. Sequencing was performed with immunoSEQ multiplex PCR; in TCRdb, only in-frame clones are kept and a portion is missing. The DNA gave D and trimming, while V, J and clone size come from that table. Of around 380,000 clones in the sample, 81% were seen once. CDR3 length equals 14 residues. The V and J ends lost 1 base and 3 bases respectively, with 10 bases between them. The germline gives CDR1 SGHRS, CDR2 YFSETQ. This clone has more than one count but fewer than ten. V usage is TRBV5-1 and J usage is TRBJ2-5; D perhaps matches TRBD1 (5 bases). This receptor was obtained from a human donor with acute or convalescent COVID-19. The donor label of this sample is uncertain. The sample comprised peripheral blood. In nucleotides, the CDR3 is TGCGCCAGCAGCTTGATAGACAGAAAAGAGACCCAGTACTTC. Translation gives CASSLIDRKETQYF.